The 13 T cell receptor beta chains below were found in one sample sequenced in a study of T cell responses to AZD1222 COVID-19 vaccine. Sequencing was performed with immunoSEQ multiplex PCR; in TCRdb, only in-frame clones are kept and a portion is missing. The sample holds about 89,000 clones, 86% seen once. The sample consisted of peripheral blood, taken 28 days after the second AZD1222 dose. Receptors were obtained from an adult who received the AZD1222 COVID-19 vaccine.

The gene calls are TRBV30 and TRBJ2-5; possible D gene TRBD2, 6 bases. The germline V gene has CDR1 GTSNPN and CDR2 SVGIG (reference sequence). Trimming pared 0 bases from V and 5 bases from J, leaving 13 bases between. The CDR3 is 14 residues long. CDR3 nucleotides: TGTGCCTGGAGTGTAGGCGGGACCGGCGAGACCCAGTACTTC. The encoded protein is CAWSVGGTGETQYF.

The V gene is TRBV5-4, the J gene TRBJ1-3, with 10 bases identical to TRBD1. CDR1 is SGHNT, CDR2 YYREEE, per germline (reference sequence). The CDR3 consists of 15 residues. Trimming removed 4 bases from V and 2 bases from J; junction bases left unmatched: 3. The CDR3 region has the DNA TGTGCCAGCAGCCGGACAGGGGGGACTGGAAACACCATATATTTT. Its protein product is CASSRTGGTGNTIYF. Combining the CDR3 with reference TRBV5-4 and TRBJ1-3 gives the whole variable domain ETGVTQSPTHLIKTRGQQVTLRCSSQSGHNTVSWYQQALGQGPQFIFQYYREEENGRGNFPPRFSGLQFPNYSSELNVNALELDDSALYLCASSRTGGTGNTIYFGEGSWLTVV.

This clone was picked up a small number of times. This rearrangement joins TRBV7-8 to TRBJ2-5; no clear D. In germline, CDR1 is SGHVS, CDR2 FQNEAQ. Trimming left V 10 bases short and J 4 bases short, with 10 bases between. The CDR3 has 11 residues. CDR3 in DNA: TGTGCCACCCGTAGAGGAGAGACCCAGTACTTC. Its protein is CATRRGETQYF.

The chain couples TRBV24-1 to TRBJ2-1; D is undetermined. Germline-derived CDR1 and CDR2 are KGHDR and SFDVKD. V lost 0 bases and J lost 8, with 4 bases in between. The CDR3 has 12 amino acids. In nucleotides, the CDR3 is TGTGCCACCAGTGATTTGCGAGATGAGCAGTTCTTC. Translated, it gives CATSDLRDEQFF.

This chain uses TRBV27 with TRBJ2-1; 11 bases match TRBD2. This CDR3 is 15 amino acids long. Germline trimming cut 5 bases from V and 7 bases from J; bases unmatched to any gene: 7. The germline CDR1 and CDR2 sequences are MNHEY and SMNVEV (reference sequence). The CDR3 DNA sequence: TGTGCCAGCAGTCCAATAGCGGGAGGGCGGAATGAGCAGTTCTTC. Translating it yields CASSPIAGGRNEQFF.

The V and J genes are TRBV5-1 and TRBJ1-1; a weak D match, TRBD1 (5 bases). Trimming left V 4 bases short and J 5 bases short, with 12 bases between. The CDR3 has 13 amino acids. Germline CDR1 SGHRS, CDR2 YFSETQ. The CDR3 nucleotides read TGCGCCAGCAGCGGAGGGGTTGGGACTGAAGCTTTCTTT. It translates to CASSGGVGTEAFF.

The chain couples TRBV6-5 to TRBJ2-7; TRBD1 matches at 7 bases. From germline, CDR1 is MNHEY and CDR2 SVGAGI. V dropped 0 bases and J dropped 1; count of bases not matched to a gene: 3. This CDR3 is 15 amino acids long. The DNA of the CDR3 is TGTGCCAGCAGTTACTCCGGGACAGTGTCCTACGAGCAGTACTTC. This codes for CASSYSGTVSYEQYF.

The chain uses TRBV27 and TRBJ2-7; D may be TRBD2 (6 bases). Trimming removed 0 bases at V and 1 base at J, with 13 bases between. The CDR3 contains 16 residues. The germline V gene has CDR1 MNHEY and CDR2 SMNVEV (reference sequence). The CDR3 region has the DNA TGTGCCAGCAGTTTATCGCCAGTAGGACTATCCTACGAGCAGTACTTC. Amino acid sequence: CASSLSPVGLSYEQYF.

The chain has TRBV6-5 and TRBJ1-5; 7 bases are shared with TRBD1. Unmatched junction bases numbered 5, after V lost 5 bases and J lost 4 bases. This CDR3 is built from 14 residues. The germline V gene has CDR1 MNHEY and CDR2 SVGAGI. CDR3 amino acids: CASSPDRANQPQHF. For the CDR3, the DNA is TGTGCCAGCAGTCCCGACAGGGCGAATCAGCCCCAGCATTTT.

This chain connects TRBV5-4 to TRBJ1-1; the D is unclear. V lost 0 bases, J lost 10 bases, and 4 bases lay in between. CDR1 SGHNT and CDR2 YYREEE come from the germline V gene (reference sequence). The CDR3 is made up of 10 amino acids. The CDR3 DNA is TGTGCCAGCAGCTTGGGAACAGCTTTCTTT. It is translated as CASSLGTAFF. Together with reference TRBV5-4 and TRBJ1-1, the CDR3 gives the full variable domain: ETGVTQSPTHLIKTRGQQVTLRCSSQSGHNTVSWYQQALGQGPQFIFQYYREEENGRGNFPPRFSGLQFPNYSSELNVNALELDDSALYLCASSLGTAFFGQGTRLTVV.

V and J are TRBV5-1 and TRBJ1-2, with 11 bases fitting TRBD1. J lost 4 bases, V lost 5 bases, and 7 bases had no gene match. Germline values: CDR1 SGHRS, CDR2 YFSETQ. The CDR3 loop spans 15 amino acids. The CDR3 region has the DNA TGCGCCAGCAGTCAGGACAGGGGGCTTGGCTATGGCTACACCTTC. It yields the protein CASSQDRGLGYGYTF.

This rearrangement joins TRBV28 to TRBJ2-1; the D gene is possibly TRBD2 (5 bases). The CDR3 spans 12 residues. Between the trimmed V and J ends, which lost 8 bases and 10 bases, there was a span of 15 bases. Germline V gene sequence: CDR1 MDHEN, CDR2 SYDVKM. CDR3 loop: CASGRGGAEQFF. The CDR3 DNA follows: TGTGCCAGCGGTCGAGGAGGTGCGGAGCAGTTCTTC.

This chain links TRBV5-6 with TRBJ1-3; D possibly corresponds to TRBD1 (5 bases). V lost 4 bases, J lost 7 bases, and 15 bases lay in between. Germline CDR1 and CDR2: SGHDT and YYEEEE. The CDR3 extends over 14 amino acids. CDR3 loop: CASSPIGGWNTIYF. In DNA, the CDR3 is TGTGCCAGCAGCCCTATCGGGGGTTGGAACACCATATATTTT.